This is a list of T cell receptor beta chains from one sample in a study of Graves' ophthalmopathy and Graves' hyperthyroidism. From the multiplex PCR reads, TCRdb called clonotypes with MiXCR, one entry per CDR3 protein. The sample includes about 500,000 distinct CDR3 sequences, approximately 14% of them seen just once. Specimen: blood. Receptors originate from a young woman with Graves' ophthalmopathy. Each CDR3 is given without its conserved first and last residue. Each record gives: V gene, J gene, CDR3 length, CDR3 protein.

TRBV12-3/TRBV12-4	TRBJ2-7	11	ASSLRRAYEQY
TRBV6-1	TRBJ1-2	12	ASRSRQGGYGYT
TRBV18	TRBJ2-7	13	ASSAYGGDNYEQY
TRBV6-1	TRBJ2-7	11	ASGAVTPLEQY
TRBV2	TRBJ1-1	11	ASKNELNTEAF
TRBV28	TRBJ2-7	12	AGSLHRNSYEQY
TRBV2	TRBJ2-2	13	GSRGQGADTGELF
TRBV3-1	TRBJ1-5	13	ASGRPGTSNQPQH
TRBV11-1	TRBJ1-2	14	ASTPWGRPLTYGYT
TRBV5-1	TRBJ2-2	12	ASSDGSNTGELF
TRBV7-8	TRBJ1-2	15	ASSPWEVQGPNYGYT
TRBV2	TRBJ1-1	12	ASREQTGGTEAF
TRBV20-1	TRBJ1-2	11	SARETVNYGYT
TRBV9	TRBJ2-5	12	ASSVQGGTETQY
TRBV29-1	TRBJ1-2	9	SVGQNYGYT
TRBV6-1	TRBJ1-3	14	ASSEAGGFAGNTIY
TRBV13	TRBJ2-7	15	ASSLGAASGMVYEQY
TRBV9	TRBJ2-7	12	ASSAPGLAGEQY
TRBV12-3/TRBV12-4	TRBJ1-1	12	ASSFIGRNTEAF
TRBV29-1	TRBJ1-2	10	SVEWGGDGYT
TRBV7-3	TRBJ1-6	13	ASSLRGLGNSPLH
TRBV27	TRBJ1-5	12	ASSSPGWNQPQH
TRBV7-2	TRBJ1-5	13	ASSLAGGVNQPQH
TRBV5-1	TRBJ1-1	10	ASSLDLSEAF
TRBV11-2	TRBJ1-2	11	ASSFSHDYGYT
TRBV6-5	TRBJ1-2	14	ASSYTFSEGPYGYT
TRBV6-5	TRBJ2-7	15	ASSYQTTRGRAHEQY
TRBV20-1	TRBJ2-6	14	SARAAGGSGANVLT
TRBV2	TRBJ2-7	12	ASRGAGLSYEQY
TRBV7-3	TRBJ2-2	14	ASSLTGTANTGELF
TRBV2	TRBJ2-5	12	ASSAVAGDETQY
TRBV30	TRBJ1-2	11	AWSRQQSYGYT
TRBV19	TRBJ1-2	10	ASSPSGDGYT
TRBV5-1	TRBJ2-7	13	ASSLSTSGVYEQY
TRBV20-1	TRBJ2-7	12	SAETGQGPYEQY
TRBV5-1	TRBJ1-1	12	ASSLEGDSTEAF
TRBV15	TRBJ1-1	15	ATSSESQGIRGTEAF
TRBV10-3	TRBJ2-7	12	AISEVLRIYEQY
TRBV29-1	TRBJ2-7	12	SVDGGSSGNEQY
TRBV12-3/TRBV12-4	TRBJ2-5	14	ASSLARLAGVKTQY
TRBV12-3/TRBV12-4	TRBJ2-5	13	ASSSPPGYGETQY
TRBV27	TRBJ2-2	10	ASAMGTGELF
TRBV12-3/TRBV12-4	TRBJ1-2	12	ASRTGTGVLGYT
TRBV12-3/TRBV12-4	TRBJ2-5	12	ASSGTGGWETQY
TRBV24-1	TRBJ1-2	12	ATSGPPMISGYT
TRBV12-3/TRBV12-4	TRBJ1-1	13	ASSLGGRSGTEAF
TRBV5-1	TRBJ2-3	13	ASKPGQGWTDTQY